This TCR beta chain was documented in a study of neurological immune-mediated disorders. Study conclusions and caveats: As far as clinical or MRI features were concerned, none was associated with the multiple sclerosis repertoire cluster.

This clonotype was observed at least ten times. Its antigen is as yet unknown. The cDNA was generated through 5'RACE incorporating 10-nucleotide random UMIs. Over 180 million TCR-beta sequences from 15-18 subjects came from every sequencing run. Each CDR3 protein gets one entry after TCRdb re-called the 5' RACE reads with MiXCR. The data hold 70,000 or so distinct CDR3 sequences, with approximately 3.4% observed a single time. The sequencing sample was made of PBMCs. This TCR was sampled from a woman in her fifties or sixties with multiple sclerosis.

The CDR3 DNA reads as TGCAGTGCCGCGGAAATCAGGGGATTCAGCCGTCAGCCCCAGCATTTT. It translates to CSAAEIRGFSRQPQHF. The chain couples TRBV20-1 to TRBJ1-5, with D perhaps matching TRBD1 (6 bases). V lost 6 bases, J lost 6 bases, and 24 bases lay in between. The CDR3 covers 16 residues. CDR1 is DFQATT, CDR2 SNEGSKA, per germline (reference sequence).